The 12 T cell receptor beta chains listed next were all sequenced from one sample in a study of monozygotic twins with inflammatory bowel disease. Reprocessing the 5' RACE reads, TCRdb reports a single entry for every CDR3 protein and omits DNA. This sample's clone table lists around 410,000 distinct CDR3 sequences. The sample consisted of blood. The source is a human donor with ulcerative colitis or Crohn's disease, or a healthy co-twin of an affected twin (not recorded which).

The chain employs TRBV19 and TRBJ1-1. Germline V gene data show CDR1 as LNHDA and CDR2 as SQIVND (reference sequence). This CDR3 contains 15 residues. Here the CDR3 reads CASKLPREGYTEAFF.

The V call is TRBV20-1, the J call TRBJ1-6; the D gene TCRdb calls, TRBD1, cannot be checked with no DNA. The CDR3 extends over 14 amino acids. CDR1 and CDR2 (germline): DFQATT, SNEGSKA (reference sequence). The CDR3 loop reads CSARVRTGSSPLHF.

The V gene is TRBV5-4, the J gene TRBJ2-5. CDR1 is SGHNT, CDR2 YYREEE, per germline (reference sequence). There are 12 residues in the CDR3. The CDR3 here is CASSFYQETQYF.

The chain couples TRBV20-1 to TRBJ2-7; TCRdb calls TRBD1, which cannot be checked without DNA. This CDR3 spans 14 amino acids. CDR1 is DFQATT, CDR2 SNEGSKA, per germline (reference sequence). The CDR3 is CSALIGGGTYEQYF.

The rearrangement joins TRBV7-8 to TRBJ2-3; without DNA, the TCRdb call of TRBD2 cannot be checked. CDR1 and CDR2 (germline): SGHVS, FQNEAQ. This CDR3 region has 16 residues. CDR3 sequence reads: CASSLVGGTSGDTQYF.

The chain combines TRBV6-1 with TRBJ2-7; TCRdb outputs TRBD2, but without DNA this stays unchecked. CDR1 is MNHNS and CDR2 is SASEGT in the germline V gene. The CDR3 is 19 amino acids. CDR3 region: CASSLLSPGLAGGPYEQYF.

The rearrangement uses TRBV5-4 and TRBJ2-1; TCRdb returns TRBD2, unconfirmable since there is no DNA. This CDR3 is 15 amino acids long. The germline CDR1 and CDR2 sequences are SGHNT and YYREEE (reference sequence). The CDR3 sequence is CASSAPSGENNEQFF.

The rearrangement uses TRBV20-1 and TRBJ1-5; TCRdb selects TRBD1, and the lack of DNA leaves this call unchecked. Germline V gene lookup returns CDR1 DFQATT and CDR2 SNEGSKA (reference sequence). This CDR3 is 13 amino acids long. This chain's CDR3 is CSAGGDSNQPQHF.

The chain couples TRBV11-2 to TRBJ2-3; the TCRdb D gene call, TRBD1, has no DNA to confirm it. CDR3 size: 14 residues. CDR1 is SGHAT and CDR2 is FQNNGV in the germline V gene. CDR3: CASSTGWEADTQYF.

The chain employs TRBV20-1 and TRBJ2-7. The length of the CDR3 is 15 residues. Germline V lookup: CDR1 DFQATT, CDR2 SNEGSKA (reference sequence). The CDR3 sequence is CSARPDPGASYEQYF.

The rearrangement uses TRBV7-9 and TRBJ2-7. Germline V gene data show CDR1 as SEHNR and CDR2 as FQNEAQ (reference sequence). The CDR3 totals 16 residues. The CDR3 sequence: CASSLVAGKSSYEQYF. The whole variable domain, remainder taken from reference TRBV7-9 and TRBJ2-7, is DTGVSQNPRHKITKRGQNVTFRCDPISEHNRLYWYRQTLGQGPEFLTYFQNEAQLEKSRLLSDRFSAERPKGSFSTLEIQRTEQGDSAMYLCASSLVAGKSSYEQYFGPGTRLTVT.

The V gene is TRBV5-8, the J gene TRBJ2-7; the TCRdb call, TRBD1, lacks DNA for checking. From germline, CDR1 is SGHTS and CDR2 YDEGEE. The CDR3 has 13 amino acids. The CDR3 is CASSLVGGQGEYF.